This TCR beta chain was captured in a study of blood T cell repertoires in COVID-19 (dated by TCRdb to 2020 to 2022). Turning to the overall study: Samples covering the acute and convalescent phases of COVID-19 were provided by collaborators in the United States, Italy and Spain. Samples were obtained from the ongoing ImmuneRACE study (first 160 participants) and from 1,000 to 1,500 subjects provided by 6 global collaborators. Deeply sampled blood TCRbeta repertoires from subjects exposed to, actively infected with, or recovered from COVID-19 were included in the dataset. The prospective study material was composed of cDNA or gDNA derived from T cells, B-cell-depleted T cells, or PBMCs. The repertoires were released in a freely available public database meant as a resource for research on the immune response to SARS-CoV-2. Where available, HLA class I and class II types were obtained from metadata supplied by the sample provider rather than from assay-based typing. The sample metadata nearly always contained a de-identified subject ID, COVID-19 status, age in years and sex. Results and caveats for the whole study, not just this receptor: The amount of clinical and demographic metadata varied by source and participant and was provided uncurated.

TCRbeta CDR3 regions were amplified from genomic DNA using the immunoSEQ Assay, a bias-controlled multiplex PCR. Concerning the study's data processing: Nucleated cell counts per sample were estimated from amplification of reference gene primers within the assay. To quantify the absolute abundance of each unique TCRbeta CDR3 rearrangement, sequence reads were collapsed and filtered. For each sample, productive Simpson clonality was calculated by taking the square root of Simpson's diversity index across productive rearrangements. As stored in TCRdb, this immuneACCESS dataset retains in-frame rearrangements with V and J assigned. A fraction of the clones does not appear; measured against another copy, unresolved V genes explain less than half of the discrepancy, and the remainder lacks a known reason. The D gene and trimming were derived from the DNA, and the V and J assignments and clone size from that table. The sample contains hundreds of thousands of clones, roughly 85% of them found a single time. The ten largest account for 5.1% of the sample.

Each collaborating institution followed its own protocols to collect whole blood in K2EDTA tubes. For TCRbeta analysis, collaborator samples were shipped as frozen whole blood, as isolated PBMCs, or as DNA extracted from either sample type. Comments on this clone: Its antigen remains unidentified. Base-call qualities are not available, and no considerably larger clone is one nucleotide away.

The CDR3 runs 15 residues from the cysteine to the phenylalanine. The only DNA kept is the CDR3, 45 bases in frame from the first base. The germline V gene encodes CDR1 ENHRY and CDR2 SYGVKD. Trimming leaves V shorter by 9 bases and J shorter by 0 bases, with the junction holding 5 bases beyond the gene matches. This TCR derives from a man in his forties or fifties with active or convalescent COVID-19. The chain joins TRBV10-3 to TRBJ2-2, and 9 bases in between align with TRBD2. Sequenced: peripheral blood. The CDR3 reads CAIGVAGANTGELFF. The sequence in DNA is TGTGCCATAGGAGTAGCGGGAGCGAACACCGGGGAGCTGTTTTTT.